A selection of T cell receptor beta chains follows, all from one sample in a study of T cells in Graves' hyperthyroidism and ophthalmopathy. TCRdb fed the multiplex PCR reads into MiXCR, producing one record per CDR3 protein. The table shows around 280,000 distinct CDR3 sequences, with roughly an eighth occurring only once. Sequencing was carried out using blood. Every receptor here comes from a woman between 40 and 50 years old with Graves' hyperthyroidism. CDR3s include the opening cysteine and the closing phenylalanine or tryptophan. A D gene is named only where the DNA matches it firmly. Clone size appears in some rows only: once, few, many, or a class for an expanded clone.

>many|TRBJ2-7|TRBV28|-
CASSLAGLTGEQYF
TGTGCCAGCAGTTTAGCAGGGTTGACGGGCGAGCAGTACTTC
>-|TRBJ1-6|TRBV6-1|TRBD1
CASSPGQAGYNSPLHF
TGTGCCAGCAGTCCTGGACAGGCGGGTTATAATTCACCCCTCCACTTT
>few|TRBJ1-1|TRBV10-3|-
CAISEGARVYVTFF
TGTGCCATCAGTGAGGGGGCCCGGGTCTATGTGACTTTCTTT
>many|TRBJ1-1|TRBV3-1|TRBD1
CAGSRGTVNTEAFF
TGTGCCGGCAGCCGAGGGACAGTGAACACTGAAGCTTTCTTT
>many|TRBJ1-1|TRBV6-1|-
CASSPRSGNGAFF
TGTGCCAGCAGCCCCCGATCAGGGAATGGGGCTTTCTTT
>-|TRBJ2-3|TRBV5-8|-
CASSYGFTSTDTQYF
TGTGCCAGCAGCTATGGATTTACTAGCACAGATACGCAGTATTTT
>many|TRBJ1-2|TRBV6-1|-
CASSEARSNYGYTF
TGTGCCAGCAGTGAAGCCCGTAGTAACTATGGCTACACCTTC
>many|TRBJ1-4|TRBV12-3/TRBV12-4|-
CASRRGQNNEKLFF
TGTGCCAGCAGGAGAGGACAAAATAATGAAAAACTGTTTTTT
>-|TRBJ2-1|TRBV7-2|TRBD2
CASSLGGTSGLRGEQFF
TGTGCCAGCAGCTTAGGTGGAACTAGCGGTTTGCGGGGTGAGCAGTTCTTC
>many|TRBJ2-2|TRBV28|-
CASHTGQLNTGELFF
TGTGCCTCCCACACCGGACAGCTGAACACCGGGGAGCTGTTTTTT
>few|TRBJ1-5|TRBV19|-
CASSLTRPGQGINQPQHF
TGTGCCAGTAGTCTAACCCGACCGGGCCAGGGGATTAATCAGCCCCAGCATTTT
>-|TRBJ1-1|TRBV6-1|TRBD1
CASSPRQGGGTEAFF
TGTGCCAGCAGTCCCCGACAGGGGGGGGGCACTGAAGCTTTCTTT
>many|TRBJ1-5|TRBV20-1|-
CSATPQGRGNQPQHF
TGCAGTGCTACCCCACAGGGTAGAGGCAATCAGCCCCAGCATTTT
>many|TRBJ2-7|TRBV6-2/TRBV6-3|TRBD2
CASSYSSSGGYEQYF
TGTGCCAGCAGTTACTCGTCCAGCGGGGGTTACGAGCAGTACTTC
>many|TRBJ1-1|TRBV7-9|-
CATLQLGRLEAFF
TGTGCCACCCTGCAGTTAGGACGGTTGGAGGCTTTCTTT
>-|TRBJ2-3|TRBV4-1|-
CASSQEGGEGLSTDTQYF
TGCGCCAGCAGCCAAGAGGGGGGTGAGGGGCTCAGCACAGATACGCAGTATTTT
>once|TRBJ1-4|TRBV27|-
CASSFGGAGNEKLFF
TGTGCCAGCAGTTTTGGGGGGGCGGGTAATGAAAAACTGTTTTTT
>many|TRBJ1-5|TRBV28|TRBD1
CASSWAGGNGNQPQHF
TGTGCCAGCAGTTGGGCAGGGGGCAATGGCAATCAGCCCCAGCATTTT
>many|TRBJ2-5|TRBV29-1|TRBD1
CSVAGRGETQYF
TGCAGCGTTGCCGGCAGGGGGGAGACCCAGTACTTC
>-|TRBJ1-6|TRBV9|-
CASSVGESYNSPLHF
TGTGCCAGCAGCGTAGGGGAGTCCTATAATTCACCCCTCCACTTT
>many|TRBJ1-2|TRBV20-1|TRBD1
CSAQSGQGFGYTF
TGCAGTGCTCAGTCGGGACAGGGTTTTGGCTACACCTTC
>few|TRBJ2-5|TRBV12-3/TRBV12-4|TRBD1
CASSFRGQKTQYF
TGTGCCAGCAGTTTTAGGGGGCAAAAGACCCAGTACTTC
>many|TRBJ1-1|TRBV20-1|-
CSARKRTGGGTEAFF
TGCAGTGCTAGGAAAAGGACTGGAGGGGGCACTGAAGCTTTCTTT
>-|TRBJ1-4|TRBV4-1|TRBD1
CASTRTGLFGVNEKLFF
TGCGCCAGCACCCGGACAGGTTTGTTTGGTGTCAATGAAAAACTGTTTTTT
>many|TRBJ1-1|TRBV2|-
CASSEGGTRAVTAFF
TGTGCCAGCAGTGAAGGGGGGACACGGGCAGTAACAGCTTTCTTT
>many|TRBJ2-2|TRBV6-5|TRBD2
CASMLAGTGELFF
TGTGCCAGCATGTTAGCGGGGACCGGGGAGCTGTTTTTT
>few|TRBJ2-7|TRBV6-1|-
CASSPRSGLLSYEQYF
TGTGCCAGCAGTCCCAGGTCCGGACTATTATCCTACGAGCAGTACTTC
>-|TRBJ1-1|TRBV30|-
CAWSRAAEAFF
TGTGCCTGGAGCAGGGCTGCCGAAGCTTTCTTT
>-|TRBJ1-2|TRBV2|-
CAREGRAEGYTF
TGTGCTCGGGAGGGACGGGCGGAGGGCTACACCTTC
>-|TRBJ2-3|TRBV7-2|-
CASSLARGPGDTQYF
TGTGCCAGCAGCTTAGCGAGAGGGCCGGGGGATACGCAGTATTTT
>few|TRBJ2-7|TRBV5-1|-
CASSLMRETPYEQYF
TGCGCCAGCAGCTTAATGAGGGAGACGCCCTACGAGCAGTACTTC
>-|TRBJ2-2|TRBV6-1|-
CASSKSLTGELFF
TGCGCCAGCAGTAAAAGTCTAACCGGGGAGCTGTTTTTT
>many|TRBJ1-2|TRBV12-3/TRBV12-4|-
CASSLGGREGYTF
TGTGCCAGCAGCCTGGGGGGGAGGGAAGGCTACACCTTC
>many|TRBJ2-7|TRBV10-3|TRBD1
CAISEGGGEQYF
TGTGCCATCAGTGAAGGGGGCGGTGAGCAGTACTTC
>-|TRBJ2-3|TRBV4-1|-
CASSQPTRGATQYF
TGCGCCAGCAGCCAACCTACCAGGGGCGCTACGCAGTATTTT
>many|TRBJ2-7|TRBV2|TRBD1
CASSETGQGILEQYF
TGTGCCAGCAGTGAGACGGGACAGGGGATTCTCGAGCAGTACTTC
>-|TRBJ1-4|TRBV5-1|-
CASSLVSGSRNEKLFF
TGCGCCAGCAGCTTGGTCTCGGGGTCGCGAAATGAAAAACTGTTTTTT
>many|TRBJ1-5|TRBV20-1|TRBD1
CSHRGLSNQPQHF
TGCAGTCACAGGGGACTTAGCAATCAGCCCCAGCATTTT
>few|TRBJ2-5|TRBV4-1|TRBD2
CASSQGAGTSGRPEETQYF
TGTGCCAGCAGCCAAGGGGCCGGGACTAGCGGGCGCCCGGAAGAGACCCAGTACTTC
>many|TRBJ2-3|TRBV5-1|TRBD2
CASSKGLAGGGLDTQYF
TGCGCCAGCAGCAAGGGACTAGCGGGAGGTGGGTTAGATACGCAGTATTTT
>few|TRBJ1-1|TRBV13|-
CASSPGASEAFF
TGTGCCAGCAGCCCGGGGGCGTCGGAAGCTTTCTTT
>-|TRBJ1-4|TRBV6-2/TRBV6-3|-
CASMRGIGEKLFF
TGTGCCAGCATGAGGGGTATAGGTGAAAAACTGTTTTTT
>many|TRBJ2-7|TRBV6-1|TRBD1
CASSPGTDEQYF
TGTGCCAGCAGCCCCGGGACAGACGAGCAGTACTTC
>many|TRBJ2-2|TRBV2|-
CASSLLNTGELFF
TGTGCCAGCAGTTTACTAAACACCGGGGAGCTGTTTTTT
>few|TRBJ2-5|TRBV7-9|TRBD2
CASSLPGLASPVETQYF
TGTGCCAGCAGCTTACCGGGACTAGCCTCACCGGTAGAGACCCAGTACTTC
>-|TRBJ1-4|TRBV6-1|-
CASTGRGFEKLFF
TGTGCCAGCACAGGACGGGGGTTTGAAAAACTGTTTTTT
>many|TRBJ2-7|TRBV28|TRBD1
CASSSRDRLNEQYF
TGTGCCAGCAGTTCGCGGGACAGGCTAAACGAGCAGTACTTC
>many|TRBJ2-5|TRBV20-1|-
CSAPVPGETQYF
TGCAGTGCCCCCGTCCCGGGAGAGACCCAGTACTTC
>-|TRBJ2-5|TRBV15|-
CATSRGRASETQYF
TGTGCCACCAGCAGAGGCAGGGCTTCCGAGACCCAGTACTTC
>many|TRBJ2-5|TRBV20-1|-
CSARDDRMSGETQYF
TGCAGTGCTAGAGATGATCGGATGTCAGGGGAGACCCAGTACTTC
>many|TRBJ2-3|TRBV7-2|TRBD2
CASSLARGRVGDTQYF
TGTGCCAGCAGCTTAGCTCGCGGGAGGGTGGGAGATACGCAGTATTTT
>-|TRBJ1-1|TRBV12-3/TRBV12-4|-
CASSYKTVGTEAFF
TGTGCCAGCAGTTATAAGACCGTGGGGACTGAAGCTTTCTTT
>many|TRBJ1-5|TRBV3-1|TRBD1
CASSRAGGAQPQHF
TGTGCCAGCAGCCGAGCAGGGGGCGCGCAGCCCCAGCATTTT